Listed below are T cell receptor beta chains from one sample, sequenced in a study of T cells after yellow fever vaccination. TCRdb re-called the 5' RACE reads with MiXCR, one entry per CDR3 protein. The sample comprises just under 600,000 distinct CDR3 sequences, approximately 13% of which are singletons, and over 11% rests with the top ten. This specimen was PBMCs, taken on the day of the yellow fever booster vaccination. These receptors were taken from a man aged 30-40 years who received the YFV17D yellow fever vaccine. Each CDR3 is given with its conserved first and last residue.

V	J	CDR3
TRBV6-1	TRBJ2-1	CASSKEVLSSYNEQFF
TRBV6-2/TRBV6-3	TRBJ2-5	CASSRPGPQETQYF
TRBV20-1	TRBJ1-1	CSARGTGGGNTEAFF
TRBV5-1	TRBJ2-7	CASSLAQGIDEQYF
TRBV5-1	TRBJ1-2	CASSGGMNYGYTF
TRBV6-5	TRBJ1-2	CASSYSGQVGFYGYTF
TRBV11-2	TRBJ1-4	CACRAPRLGGPRYEKLFF
TRBV6-1	TRBJ1-4	CASGAVRQGQNEKLFF
TRBV20-1	TRBJ2-2	CSALALPGGELFF
TRBV20-1	TRBJ2-1	CSARDLLGGSYNEQFF
TRBV18	TRBJ2-7	CASSPPGGGGNEQYF
TRBV9	TRBJ1-1	CASTPLMNTEAFF
TRBV10-3	TRBJ2-7	CATERTQGGEQYF
TRBV6-5	TRBJ2-3	CASSYSMQGEGDTQYF
TRBV20-1	TRBJ2-5	CSASWRERETQYF
TRBV6-1	TRBJ1-5	CASSASAIRPPQHF
TRBV6-2/TRBV6-3	TRBJ2-2	CASSPLSGRAVGELFF
TRBV5-1	TRBJ1-2	CASSLDVGTGDGYTF
TRBV6-2/TRBV6-3	TRBJ2-7	CASSSPLRLAGSYEQYF
TRBV6-1	TRBJ2-7	CASRTGGARSYEQYF
TRBV4-2	TRBJ2-7	CASSQGTSGRGEQYF
TRBV20-1	TRBJ2-3	CSASPLAPLTDTQYF
TRBV7-2	TRBJ2-3	CASSLEIQRTDTQYF
TRBV27	TRBJ2-7	CASSLAAPLEQYF
TRBV19	TRBJ1-4	CASSRRGCDNEKLFF
TRBV14	TRBJ1-6	CASKKTQNNSPLHF
TRBV6-2/TRBV6-3	TRBJ1-5	CASSYSPGSNQPQHF
TRBV3-1	TRBJ2-7	CASSQGGFDEQYF
TRBV20-1	TRBJ1-4	CSALPGPWDEKLFF
TRBV7-2	TRBJ2-1	CASSFVIGDKQFF
TRBV12-3/TRBV12-4	TRBJ2-7	CASSSPKRESHEQYF
TRBV11-2	TRBJ2-1	CASSPRLAGEDVGNEQFF
TRBV7-9	TRBJ2-2	CASSWTSGRAHTGELFF
TRBV29-1	TRBJ2-3	CSVIRFTTSTDTQYF
TRBV4-3	TRBJ2-3	CASSQGPTPPDTQYF
TRBV18	TRBJ2-2	CASSEGNGELFF
TRBV28	TRBJ2-3	CASSLLSGLADTQYF
TRBV28	TRBJ2-7	CASVPAAGSRFGEQYF
TRBV7-2	TRBJ1-2	CASSLLGRGYTF
TRBV6-2/TRBV6-3	TRBJ1-2	CASSYLAGGSGYTF
TRBV28	TRBJ1-3	CASSSGTVGNTIYF
TRBV30	TRBJ2-6	CAWSWSSGANVLTF
TRBV7-2	TRBJ1-4	CASSLGQGAEKLFF
TRBV14	TRBJ2-1	CASSRLAGNTYNEQFF
TRBV5-4	TRBJ2-1	CASSLVVDNEQFF
TRBV6-6	TRBJ2-2	CALFGGNTGELFF
TRBV7-8	TRBJ2-7	CASSGSGTGLAEQYF
TRBV6-2/TRBV6-3	TRBJ2-3	CASSYSVRESADTQYF
TRBV12-3/TRBV12-4	TRBJ2-6	CASRKGGQRSGANVLTF
TRBV20-1	TRBJ2-1	CSASIAGPASEQFF
TRBV11-2	TRBJ2-7	CASSLTLGGTSPKVGYEQYF